Listed below are T cell receptor beta chains from one sample, sequenced in a study of glioma-infiltrating T cells. TCRdb called the multiplex PCR reads again in MiXCR, with one record for every CDR3 protein. The sample includes about 190,000 distinct CDR3 sequences, 32% seen only once; the top ten take 20% to 25%. Sequencing input: glioma tissue, nonneoplastic brain tissue, or PBMCs (not recorded which). These TCRs come from a human donor with low-grade glioma or glioblastoma, undergoing nonglioma brain surgery, or in good health (not recorded which). CDR3s leave out the opening cysteine and the closing phenylalanine or tryptophan.

J gene	CDR3 length	V gene	CDR3 protein
TRBJ2-7	12	TRBV5-1	ASSFDRQSDEQY
TRBJ2-7	12	TRBV6-1	ASSRTGGMYEQY
TRBJ2-7	11	TRBV6-1	ASRSPGSNEQY
TRBJ1-4	12	TRBV4-1	ASSQVQVNEKLF
TRBJ2-5	14	TRBV28	ASSLSSGTAQETQY
TRBJ2-1	12	TRBV6-8	ASSYGPSYNEQF
TRBJ1-4	12	TRBV11-1	ASSLDLFPKKLF
TRBJ2-1	15	TRBV18	ASSPPSSRRPGNEQF
TRBJ1-3	14	TRBV4-2	ASSQWAAGAGNTIY
TRBJ1-5	11	TRBV3-1	ASSQQLYQPQH
TRBJ2-5	9	TRBV6-1	ASSQGETQY
TRBJ2-5	10	TRBV20-1	SARQPQETQY
TRBJ1-1	12	TRBV7-8	ASSLAERNTEAF
TRBJ2-7	12	TRBV19	ASSPTRDRDEQY
TRBJ1-5	12	TRBV24-1	ATSDLEGNQPQH
TRBJ2-2	11	TRBV4-3	AGSRPSAGELF
TRBJ2-3	13	TRBV5-1	ASSLGGQTTDTQY
TRBJ1-1	13	TRBV28	ASSSPGRTNTEAF
TRBJ2-3	10	TRBV28	ASSLREDTQY
TRBJ2-1	13	TRBV19	ASSTQGARYNQQF
TRBJ2-7	12	TRBV19	PSNLGQGTGEQY
TRBJ2-7	14	TRBV20-1	SARDSGRALTYEQY
TRBJ2-3	14	TRBV10-3	AISESASGRRDTQY
TRBJ2-5	13	TRBV18	ASSPPGTGQETQY
TRBJ2-4	14	TRBV6-1	ASSPGQGLAKNIQY
TRBJ2-1	11	TRBV10-3	AINREGYNEQF
TRBJ2-7	13	TRBV7-8	ASSWGTGGLYEQY
TRBJ1-6	14	TRBV6-1	ASSPPGRRGNSPIH
TRBJ1-1	10	TRBV5-4	ASSGTDLEAF
TRBJ2-1	8	TRBV12-3/TRBV12-4	ASSLGQQF
TRBJ2-1	15	TRBV7-2	ASSLAVGRDLYNEQF
TRBJ2-6	14	TRBV19	ASSIVVSSGANVLT
TRBJ2-7	14	TRBV6-1	ASSHPGGGISYEKY
TRBJ1-4	13	TRBV4-2	ASSQETATNEKLF
TRBJ1-2	14	TRBV7-2	ASSYQPGQGSSGYT
TRBJ2-3	12	TRBV28	ASSFGIVADTQY
TRBJ2-7	12	TRBV18	ASSHGTAAYEQY
TRBJ1-1	16	TRBV12-5	ASGLVFYPDTGRTEAF
TRBJ2-1	13	TRBV6-1	ASSWAACPSNEQF
TRBJ2-7	11	TRBV20-1	SVTGKGTYEQC
TRBJ2-3	13	TRBV20-1	SAIKQGARSDTQY
TRBJ1-2	17	TRBV29-1	SAGRLSGPGRSSVYGYT
TRBJ1-2	10	TRBV20-1	SARDPNYGYT
TRBJ2-5	12	TRBV6-1	AGSEVGPQATQY
TRBJ2-7	10	TRBV18	ASSAGAYEQY
TRBJ2-7	17	TRBV20-1	SATPGLAGGQSSPGEQY
TRBJ2-7	12	TRBV18	ASSPSGSPYEQY
TRBJ2-7	11	TRBV28	ASLPGTVCEQY
TRBJ1-4	14	TRBV11-3	ASSLGGDPFFGRLF
TRBJ2-1	14	TRBV5-1	ASSLRAGGPSNEQF
TRBJ2-7	12	TRBV2	ASSEIGVSYEQY
TRBJ2-7	13	TRBV10-3	AISPDRAKYYEQY
TRBJ1-1	11	TRBV12-3/TRBV12-4	ASSLGVQVEAF